The 18 T cell receptor beta chains in this list originate from one sample, sequenced in a study of blood T cell repertoires in COVID-19 (dated by TCRdb to 2020 to 2022). The library came from the immunoSEQ multiplex PCR assay. Drawn from immuneACCESS, this table holds only the in-frame rearrangements with V and J called that TCRdb kept. Clones are partly lost; checked studies trace under half to an unresolved V gene and leave the rest unexplained. For this sample there are 350,000 to 450,000 clones; approximately 86% appear just once. Approximately 2.9% of the sample is taken by the ten largest. Sequencing was performed on peripheral blood. The receptors were gathered from a human donor in a cohort sampled during active COVID-19.

V and J are TRBV18 and TRBJ2-5; D remains ambiguous. Trimming pared 2 bases from V and 2 bases from J, leaving 6 bases between. The CDR3 is 13 amino acids. Germline V gives CDR1 KGHSH, CDR2 LQKENI. The CDR3 DNA follows: TGTGCCAGCTCACCAGGCAAACAAGAGACCCAGTACTTC. Translated: CASSPGKQETQYF.

The chain joins TRBV2 to TRBJ1-2; D ambiguous. The CDR3 consists of 17 residues. Germline CDR1 is SNHLY and CDR2 is FYNNEI. The V end lost 2 bases, the J end lost 6 bases, and 22 bases lay between the germline ends. In DNA, the CDR3 is TGTGCCAGCAGTGAATTTTCCGGGTCGGCTGTTCCAGATGGCTACACCTTC. It encodes CASSEFSGSAVPDGYTF.

This rearrangement joins TRBV6-1 to TRBJ2-1, with TRBD2 matching over 11 bases. V trimming: 1 base; J trimming: 0 bases; junction bases outside the gene matches: 8. The CDR3 contains 19 residues. Germline V gives CDR1 MNHNS, CDR2 SASEGT. The CDR3 DNA reads TGTGCCAGCAGTGAAGGGACGGGACTAGCGGTCTTCTCCTACAATGAGCAGTTCTTC. Translated, it gives CASSEGTGLAVFSYNEQFF.

The V call is TRBV10-3, the J call TRBJ2-3; D possibly corresponds to TRBD2 (6 bases). The CDR3 runs to 15 residues. Trimming pared 7 bases from V and 0 bases from J, leaving 14 bases between. Germline lookup yields CDR1 ENHRY and CDR2 SYGVKD. This CDR3 is CAITPERASTDTQYF. The DNA for the CDR3 is TGTGCCATCACCCCGGAGCGGGCCAGCACAGATACGCAGTATTTT.

This chain links TRBV10-3 with TRBJ2-7; the D gene is possibly TRBD1 (6 bases). Germline lookup yields CDR1 ENHRY and CDR2 SYGVKD. V was shortened by 8 bases and J by 2 bases, with 10 bases between the two germline ends. The CDR3 is made up of 12 amino acids. The CDR3 spells CAIATGPYEQYF. The DNA for the CDR3 is TGTGCCATCGCAACAGGGCCCTACGAGCAGTACTTC.

There are a few counts of this clone. The CDR3 DNA is TGTGCCAGCAGTTCACGCAGGACAGGGTTTACCAATCAGCCCCAGCATTTT. Its protein is CASSSRRTGFTNQPQHF. The chain uses TRBV28 and TRBJ1-5; 8 nucleotides align to TRBD1. Germline values: CDR1 MDHEN, CDR2 SYDVKM. The CDR3 contains 17 residues. J gave up 3 bases and V 4 bases, and 11 bases lay outside the gene matches.

This clone was detected once. The chain recombines TRBV19 with TRBJ1-1; D remains ambiguous. The CDR3 spans 13 residues. Germline assignment: CDR1 LNHDA and CDR2 SQIVND (reference sequence). V was trimmed by 7 bases and J by 0 bases, leaving 9 bases between them. In DNA, the CDR3 is TGTGCCAGTATGCGGCCTATGAACACTGAAGCTTTCTTT. The encoded protein is CASMRPMNTEAFF.

This clone was seen many times. The chain uses TRBV12-3 or TRBV12-4 and TRBJ2-3; weak D call: TRBD2 (5 bases). The V end was cut by 3 bases, the J end by 4 bases, with 5 bases between. The CDR3 spans 12 residues. Written as DNA, the CDR3 is TGTGCCAGCAGTTTGAGGGCAGATACGCAGTATTTT. Translation gives CASSLRADTQYF.

The chain links TRBV27 to TRBJ2-3; D is possibly TRBD2 (7 bases). CDR1 is MNHEY and CDR2 is SMNVEV in the germline V gene (reference sequence). The CDR3 has 16 residues. The ends were cut back, 1 base at V and 6 bases at J, with 17 bases in the middle. The CDR3 protein is CASSLWFGGALDTQYF. The CDR3, as DNA: TGTGCCAGCAGTTTATGGTTTGGGGGGGCCCTGGATACGCAGTATTTT.

This clone was seen just once. The chain recombines TRBV6-5 with TRBJ1-6, with D possibly being TRBD1 (6 bases). Germline values: CDR1 MNHEY, CDR2 SVGAGI. The CDR3 loop spans 16 amino acids. Trimming stripped 4 bases from V and 10 bases from J, with 20 bases between. CDR3 bases: TGTGCCAGCAGTTGGCAAAAGGGGGGGGGCAACTCACCCCTCCACTTT. The encoded protein is CASSWQKGGGNSPLHF.

The rearrangement links TRBV5-1 to TRBJ2-2; TRBD1 aligns across 10 bases. The CDR3 spans 15 residues. CDR1 and CDR2 from the germline V gene are SGHRS and YFSETQ. V lost 4 bases to trimming and J lost 6 bases; unmatched junction nucleotides: 6. The CDR3 nucleotides read TGCGCCAGCAGCCCCGGGACAGGGGATTCCGGGGAGCTGTTTTTT. Amino acids: CASSPGTGDSGELFF.

The chain joins TRBV2 to TRBJ2-7, with 9 nucleotides matching TRBD1. With V trimmed by 1 base and J by 2 bases, 3 bases remained unmatched. The germline CDR1 and CDR2 sequences are SNHLY and FYNNEI. This CDR3 is built from 15 residues. The CDR3, as DNA: TGTGCCAGCAGTGAAGATTGGGACAGGGCCTACGAGCAGTACTTC. As protein: CASSEDWDRAYEQYF. The whole variable domain, filled in from reference TRBV2 and TRBJ2-7, reads EPEVTQTPSHQVTQMGQEVILRCVPISNHLYFYWYRQILGQKVEFLVSFYNNEISEKSEIFDDQFSVERPDGSNFTLKIRSTKLEDSAMYFCASSEDWDRAYEQYFGPGTRLTVT.

The rearrangement joins TRBV5-1 to TRBJ2-5; 11 bases fit TRBD2. Germline CDR1 is SGHRS and CDR2 is YFSETQ. The V and J ends lost 4 bases and 2 bases, in that order; junction bases with no gene match: 4. This CDR3 has 15 residues. The CDR3 loop reads CASSPGLAVQETQYF. The CDR3 DNA reads as TGCGCCAGCAGCCCGGGACTAGCGGTACAAGAGACCCAGTACTTC.

This clone was counted only a few times. The chain carries TRBV5-1 and TRBJ2-7, with 8 bases matching TRBD2. In germline, CDR1 is SGHRS, CDR2 YFSETQ. This CDR3 is 14 amino acids long. Losses at the gene ends were 4 bases for V and 3 bases for J; bases not matched to a gene: 6. CDR3 amino acids: CASSRASGFYEQYF. The CDR3 DNA is TGCGCCAGCAGCAGGGCTAGCGGGTTCTACGAGCAGTACTTC.

This chain connects TRBV27 to TRBJ2-2, with D unresolved. Trimming left V 4 bases short and J 6 bases short, with 9 bases between. This CDR3 region has 13 residues. CDR1 MNHEY and CDR2 SMNVEV come from the germline V gene (reference sequence). CDR3 nucleotides: TGTGCCAGCAGTTCGTTATCGGCCGGGGAGCTGTTTTTT. It specifies CASSSLSAGELFF.

The DNA for the CDR3 is TGTGCAAGGTACCGGGACAAAAAGGACCGTAGCAATCAGCCCCAGCATTTT. It yields the protein CARYRDKKDRSNQPQHF. The chain employs TRBV12-2 and TRBJ1-5; TRBD1, the table's D call, lacks a check against the DNA. TRBV12-2 is an annotated pseudogene. The CDR3 loop spans 17 amino acids.

The rearrangement joins TRBV24-1 to TRBJ2-1; no clear D. Trimming pared 9 bases from V and 4 bases from J, leaving 9 bases between. The length of the CDR3 is 12 residues. Germline CDR1 and CDR2: KGHDR and SFDVKD. The CDR3, as DNA: TGTGCCACCCACAGTCAATACAATGAGCAGTTCTTC. Residues: CATHSQYNEQFF.

The chain couples TRBV7-9 to TRBJ2-7, with D tentatively TRBD1 (5 bases). Germline CDR1 is SEHNR and CDR2 is FQNEAQ (reference sequence). With 1 base removed from V and 1 base from J, the gap between germline ends came to 14 bases. CDR3 length: 16 amino acids. CDR3 in DNA: TGTGCCAGCAGCTTAGTTGGCAGGGCCTCTTCCTACGAGCAGTACTTC. Its protein product is CASSLVGRASSYEQYF.